This entry describes one TCR beta chain. This entry belongs to a study of blood T cell repertoires in COVID-19. Seattle patients were enrolled during active infection and followed longitudinally. As processed by the authors: Amplification of reference gene primers was used by the study to estimate nucleated cell counts. Only in-frame clones appear in the TCRdb table, and some are missing; sequencing was by immunoSEQ multiplex PCR. V, J and clone size derive from that table, while D and trimming were established from the DNA sequence. This table has 200,000 to 250,000 clones, under 85% appearing once. In germline, CDR1 is SGHTA, CDR2 FQGNSA. CDR3 length: 14 amino acids. Trimming took 5 bases from V and 6 from J, leaving 16 bases between them.

The TCR comes from a woman between 25 and 40 years old with COVID-19, enrolled during active disease. The genes are TRBV7-2 and TRBJ1-1, with a weak D call TRBD1 (6 bases). Sequences were obtained from peripheral blood. In DNA form, the CDR3 reads TGTGCCAGCAGCCGCGTCCGGGACACGTCTGAAGCTTTCTTT. The encoded protein is CASSRVRDTSEAFF.